Listed below are T cell receptor beta chains from one sample, sequenced in a study of T-cell reconstitution after alpha-beta-depleted transplantation in children. MiXCR was run by TCRdb on the PCR reads, yielding one entry per CDR3 protein. The sample has about 510,000 distinct CDR3 sequences; over 10% are singletons. Source: PBMCs, mostly from graft donor cells, taken 180 days after TCRalphabeta/CD19-depleted stem cell transplant. These receptor sequences come from a female patient aged 2-10 years who had a stem cell transplant for aplastic anemia, so the T cells may come from the graft donor. Both conserved end residues are part of each CDR3. D genes are given only for firm matches. The size of a clone is reported for some rows only, either as once, few or many, or as a class for expanded clones.

CASSRQVKTQYF TGTGCCAGCAGCCGACAGGTGAAGACCCAGTACTTC TRBJ2-5 many TRBV28 .
CASSQGSGQGRSNQPQHF TGTGCCAGCAGCCAAGGTTCGGGACAGGGGCGTAGCAATCAGCCCCAGCATTTT TRBJ1-5 . TRBV4-2 TRBD1
CASSLGSMASGRTDTQYF TGTGCCAGCAGCTTAGGTTCTATGGCTAGCGGGAGGACAGATACGCAGTATTTT TRBJ2-3 . TRBV11-1 TRBD2
CASSPPRQGARNEQFF TGTGCCAGCAGCCCTCCCCGACAGGGGGCGCGGAATGAGCAGTTCTTC TRBJ2-1 . TRBV7-9 TRBD1
CASSLGWNTGELFF TGTGCCAGCAGTTTGGGTTGGAACACCGGGGAGCTGTTTTTT TRBJ2-2 . TRBV12-3/TRBV12-4 .
CSATTIWDTFSYEQYF TGCAGTGCTACCACCATCTGGGACACCTTCTCCTACGAGCAGTACTTC TRBJ2-7 few TRBV20-1 .
CSARSRELNYGYTF TGCAGTGCTAGATCCCGGGAGCTGAACTATGGCTACACCTTC TRBJ1-2 few TRBV20-1 .
CASSALAGIPKNIQYF TGTGCCAGCAGCGCACTAGCGGGGATCCCCAAAAACATTCAGTACTTC TRBJ2-4 few TRBV7-2 TRBD2
CAILGHSGANVLTF TGTGCCATCTTAGGCCACTCTGGGGCCAACGTCCTGACTTTC TRBJ2-6 few TRBV12-3/TRBV12-4 .
CASSQVGVRDSYNEQFF TGTGCCAGCAGCCAAGTGGGCGTTCGGGATTCCTACAATGAGCAGTTCTTC TRBJ2-1 . TRBV3-1 .
CASSLLSLRGSEQFF TGTGCCAGCAGTTTACTGTCCCTCAGGGGAAGTGAGCAGTTCTTC TRBJ2-1 few TRBV28 .
CSARFGGAGTEAFF TGCAGTGCTAGATTCGGAGGGGCTGGAACTGAAGCTTTCTTT TRBJ1-1 few TRBV20-1 .
CASSPFSGANVLTF TGTGCCAGCAGTCCTTTCTCTGGGGCCAACGTCCTGACTTTC TRBJ2-6 . TRBV3-1 .
CASSHLDSSGANVLTF TGCGCCAGCAGCCACTTAGACAGTTCTGGGGCCAACGTCCTGACTTTC TRBJ2-6 . TRBV7-8 .
CASSLLAESSYNEQFF TGTGCCAGCTCACTCCTAGCGGAAAGCTCCTACAATGAGCAGTTCTTC TRBJ2-1 few TRBV18 TRBD2
CASSLGLSEQFF TGTGCCAGCAGTTTAGGGCTATCAGAGCAGTTCTTC TRBJ2-1 many TRBV12-3/TRBV12-4 .
CSVAGLAQETQYF TGCAGCGTAGCTGGTTTGGCACAAGAGACCCAGTACTTC TRBJ2-5 . TRBV29-1 .
CSAHLRAHTEAFF TGCAGTGCCCATCTCCGGGCTCACACTGAAGCTTTCTTT TRBJ1-1 few TRBV20-1 .
CSASPPGPLDEQYF TGCAGTGCTAGCCCTCCGGGACCTTTGGACGAGCAGTACTTC TRBJ2-7 few TRBV20-1 .
CSAAGVTDEQFF TGCAGTGCGGCGGGGGTCACGGATGAGCAGTTCTTC TRBJ2-1 . TRBV20-1 TRBD2
CASSLFLAGGLLNEQFF TGTGCCAGCAGTTTGTTCCTAGCGGGAGGCCTATTAAATGAGCAGTTCTTC TRBJ2-1 few TRBV28 TRBD2
CSVGGGGAPGANVLTF TGCAGCGTTGGGGGTGGAGGGGCGCCTGGGGCCAACGTCCTGACTTTC TRBJ2-6 few TRBV29-1 .
CSVEPGQGLSSYNEQFF TGCAGCGTTGAACCGGGACAGGGACTGAGCTCCTACAATGAGCAGTTCTTC TRBJ2-1 . TRBV29-1 TRBD1
CSAKGYTDTQYF TGCAGCGCCAAAGGATACACAGATACGCAGTATTTT TRBJ2-3 . TRBV20-1 .
CASRAQGASGYTF TGTGCCAGTCGCGCTCAGGGGGCAAGTGGCTACACCTTC TRBJ1-2 few TRBV19 TRBD1
CASSYGLAEPADTQYF TGTGCCAGCAGTTACGGACTAGCGGAGCCCGCAGATACCCAGTATTTT TRBJ2-3 . TRBV6-5 TRBD2
CASSVTGGPGYNEQFF TGTGCCAGCAGCGTCACGGGAGGGCCGGGATACAATGAGCAGTTCTTC TRBJ2-1 . TRBV9 TRBD2
CASSSLQGIPHEQYF TGTGCCAGCAGTTCTTTGCAGGGAATCCCCCACGAGCAGTACTTC TRBJ2-7 . TRBV27 .
CASSPNRWTEAFF TGTGCCAGCAGCCCCAACCGATGGACTGAAGCTTTCTTT TRBJ1-1 . TRBV7-2 .